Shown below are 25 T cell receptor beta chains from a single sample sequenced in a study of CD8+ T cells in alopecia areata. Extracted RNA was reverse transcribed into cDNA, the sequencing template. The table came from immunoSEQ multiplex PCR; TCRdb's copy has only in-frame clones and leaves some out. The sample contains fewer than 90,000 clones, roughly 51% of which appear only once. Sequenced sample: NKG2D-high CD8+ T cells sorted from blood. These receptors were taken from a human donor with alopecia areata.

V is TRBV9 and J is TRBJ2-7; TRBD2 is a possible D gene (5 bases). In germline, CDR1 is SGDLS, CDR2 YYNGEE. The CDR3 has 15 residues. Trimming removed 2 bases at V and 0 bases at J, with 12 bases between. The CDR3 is CASSVSVGSSYEQYF. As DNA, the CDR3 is TGTGCCAGCAGCGTTTCGGTAGGGAGCTCCTACGAGCAGTACTTC.

CDR3 loop: CASSFPLGDRAYEQYF. The CDR3 nucleotides read TGTGCCAGCAGCTTCCCGTTGGGGGACAGGGCCTACGAGCAGTACTTC. This chain uses TRBV7-8 with TRBJ2-7, with 9 bases identical to TRBD1. Germline V gene lookup returns CDR1 SGHVS and CDR2 FQNEAQ. Trimming removed 3 bases from V and 2 bases from J; junction bases left unmatched: 8. This CDR3 is 16 amino acids long.

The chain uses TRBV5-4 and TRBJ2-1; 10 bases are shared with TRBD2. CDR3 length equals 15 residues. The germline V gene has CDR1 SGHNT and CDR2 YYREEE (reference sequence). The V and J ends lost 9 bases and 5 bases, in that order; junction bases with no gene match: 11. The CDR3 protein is CAIPVTSGFDNEQFF. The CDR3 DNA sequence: TGTGCCATCCCGGTGACTAGCGGGTTCGACAATGAGCAGTTCTTC.

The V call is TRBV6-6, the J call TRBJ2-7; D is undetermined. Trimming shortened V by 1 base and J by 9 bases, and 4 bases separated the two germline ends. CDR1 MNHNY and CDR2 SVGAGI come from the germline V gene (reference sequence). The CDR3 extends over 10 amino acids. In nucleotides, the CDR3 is TGTGCCAGCAGTTACTATGCGCAGTACTTC. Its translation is CASSYYAQYF.

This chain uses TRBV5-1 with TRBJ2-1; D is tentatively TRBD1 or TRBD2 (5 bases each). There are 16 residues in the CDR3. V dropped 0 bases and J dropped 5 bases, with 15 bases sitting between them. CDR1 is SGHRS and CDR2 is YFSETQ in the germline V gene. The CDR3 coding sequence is TGCGCCAGCAGCTTGGCGGGACCAACATTGGACAATGAGCAGTTCTTC. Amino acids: CASSLAGPTLDNEQFF.

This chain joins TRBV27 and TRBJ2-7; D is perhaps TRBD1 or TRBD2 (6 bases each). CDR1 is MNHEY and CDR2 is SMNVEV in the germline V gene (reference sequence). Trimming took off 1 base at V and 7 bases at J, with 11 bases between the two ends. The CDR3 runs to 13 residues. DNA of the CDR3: TGTGCCAGCAGTTTATTGGGGGCGGGGGAGCAGTACTTC. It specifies CASSLLGAGEQYF.

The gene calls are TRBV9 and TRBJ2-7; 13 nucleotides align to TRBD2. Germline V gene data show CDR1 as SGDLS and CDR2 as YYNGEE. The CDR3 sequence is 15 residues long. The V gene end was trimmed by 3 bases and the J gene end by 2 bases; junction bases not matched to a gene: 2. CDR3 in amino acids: CASSAGTSGAYEQYF. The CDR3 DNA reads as TGTGCCAGCAGCGCGGGGACTAGCGGGGCCTACGAGCAGTACTTC.

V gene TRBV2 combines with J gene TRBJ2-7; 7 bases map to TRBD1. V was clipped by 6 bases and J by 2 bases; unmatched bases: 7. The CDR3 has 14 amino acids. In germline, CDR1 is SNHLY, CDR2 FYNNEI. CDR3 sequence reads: CASRPGQIPYEQYF. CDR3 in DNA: TGTGCCAGCAGGCCGGGACAGATTCCCTACGAGCAGTACTTC.

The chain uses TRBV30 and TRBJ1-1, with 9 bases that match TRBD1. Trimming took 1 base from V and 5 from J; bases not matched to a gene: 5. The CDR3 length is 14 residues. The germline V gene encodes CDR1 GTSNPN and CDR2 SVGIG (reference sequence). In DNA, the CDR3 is TGTGCCTGGAGTGGGGGACAGGGTTTAACTGAAGCTTTCTTT. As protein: CAWSGGQGLTEAFF.

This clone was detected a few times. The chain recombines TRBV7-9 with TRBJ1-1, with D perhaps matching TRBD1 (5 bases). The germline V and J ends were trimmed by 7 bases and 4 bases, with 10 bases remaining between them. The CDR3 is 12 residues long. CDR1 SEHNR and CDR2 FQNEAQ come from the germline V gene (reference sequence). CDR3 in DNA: TGTGCCAGCACCAGGGTTCCCACTGAAGCTTTCTTT. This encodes CASTRVPTEAFF. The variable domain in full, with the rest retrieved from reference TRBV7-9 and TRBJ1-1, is DTGVSQNPRHKITKRGQNVTFRCDPISEHNRLYWYRQTLGQGPEFLTYFQNEAQLEKSRLLSDRFSAERPKGSFSTLEIQRTEQGDSAMYLCASTRVPTEAFFGQGTRLTVV.

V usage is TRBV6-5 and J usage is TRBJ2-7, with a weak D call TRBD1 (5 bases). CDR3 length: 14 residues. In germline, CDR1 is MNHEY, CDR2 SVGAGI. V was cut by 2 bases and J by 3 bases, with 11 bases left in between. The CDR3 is CASSYADKNYEQYF. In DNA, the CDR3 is TGTGCCAGCAGTTACGCGGACAAAAACTACGAGCAGTACTTC.

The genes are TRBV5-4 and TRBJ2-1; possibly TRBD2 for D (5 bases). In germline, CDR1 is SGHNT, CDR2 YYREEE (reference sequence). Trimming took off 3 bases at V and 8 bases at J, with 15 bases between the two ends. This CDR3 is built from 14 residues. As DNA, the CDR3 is TGTGCCAGCAGCTGGTCCCCGGACTGGGATGAGCAGTTCTTC. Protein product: CASSWSPDWDEQFF.

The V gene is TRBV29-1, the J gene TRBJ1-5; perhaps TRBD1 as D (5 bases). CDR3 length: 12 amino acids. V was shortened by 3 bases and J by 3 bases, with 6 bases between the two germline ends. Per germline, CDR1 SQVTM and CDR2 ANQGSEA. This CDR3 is CSVEGDNQPQHF. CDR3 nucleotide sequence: TGCAGCGTTGAGGGGGACAATCAGCCCCAGCATTTT. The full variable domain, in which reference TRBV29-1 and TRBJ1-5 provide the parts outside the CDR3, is SAVISQKPSRDICQRGTSLTIQCQVDSQVTMMFWYRQQPGQSLTLIATANQGSEATYESGFVIDKFPISRPNLTFSTLTVSNMSPEDSSIYLCSVEGDNQPQHFGDGTRLSIL.

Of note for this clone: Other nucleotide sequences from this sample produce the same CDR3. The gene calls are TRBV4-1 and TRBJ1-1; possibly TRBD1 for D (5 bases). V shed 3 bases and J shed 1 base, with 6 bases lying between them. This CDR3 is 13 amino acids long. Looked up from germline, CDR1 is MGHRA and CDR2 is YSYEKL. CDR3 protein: CASSQGRNTEAFF. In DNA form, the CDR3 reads TGCGCCAGCAGCCAGGGACGGAACACTGAAGCTTTCTTT.

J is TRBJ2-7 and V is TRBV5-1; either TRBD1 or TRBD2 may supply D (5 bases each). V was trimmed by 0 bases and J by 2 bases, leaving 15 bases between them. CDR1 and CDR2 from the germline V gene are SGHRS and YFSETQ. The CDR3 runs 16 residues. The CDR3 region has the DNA TGCGCCAGCAGCTTGGCCATCGGTTGGGGGACCTACGAGCAGTACTTC. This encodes CASSLAIGWGTYEQYF.

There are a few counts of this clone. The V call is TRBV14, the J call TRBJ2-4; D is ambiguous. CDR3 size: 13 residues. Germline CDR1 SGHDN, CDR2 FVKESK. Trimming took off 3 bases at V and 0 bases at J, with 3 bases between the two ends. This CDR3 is CASSQVAKNIQYF. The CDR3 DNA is TGTGCCAGCAGCCAGGTAGCCAAAAACATTCAGTACTTC. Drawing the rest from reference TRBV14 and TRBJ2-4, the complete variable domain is EAGVTQFPSHSVIEKGQTVTLRCDPISGHDNLYWYRRVMGKEIKFLLHFVKESKQDESGMPNNRFLAERTGGTYSTLKVQPAELEDSGVYFCASSQVAKNIQYFGAGTRLSVL.

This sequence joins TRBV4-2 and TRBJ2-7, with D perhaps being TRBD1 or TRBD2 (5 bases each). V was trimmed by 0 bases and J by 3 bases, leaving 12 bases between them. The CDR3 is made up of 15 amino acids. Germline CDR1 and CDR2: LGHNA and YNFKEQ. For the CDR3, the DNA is TGTGCCAGCAGCCAAGAATCACGGGGCCGCTACGAGCAGTACTTC. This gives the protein CASSQESRGRYEQYF.

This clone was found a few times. DNA of the CDR3: TGTGCCAGCAGCTTTAACTCCGGCTACGAGCAGTACTTC. This encodes CASSFNSGYEQYF. The rearrangement links TRBV11-2 to TRBJ2-7; no firm D call. Germline CDR1 SGHAT, CDR2 FQNNGV. The length of the CDR3 is 13 residues. Trimming removed 3 bases from V and 3 bases from J, with 9 bases in between.

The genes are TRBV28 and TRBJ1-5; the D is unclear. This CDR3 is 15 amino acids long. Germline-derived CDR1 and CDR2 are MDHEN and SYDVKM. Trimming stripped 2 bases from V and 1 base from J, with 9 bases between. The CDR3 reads CASSLIGQSNQPQHF. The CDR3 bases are TGTGCCAGCAGTTTAATTGGGCAGAGCAATCAGCCCCAGCATTTT.

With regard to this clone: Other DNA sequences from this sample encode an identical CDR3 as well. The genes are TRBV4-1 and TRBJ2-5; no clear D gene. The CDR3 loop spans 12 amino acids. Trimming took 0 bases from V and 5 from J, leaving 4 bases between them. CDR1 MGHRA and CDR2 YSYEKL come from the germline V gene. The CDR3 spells CASSQEGETQYF. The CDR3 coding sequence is TGCGCCAGCAGCCAAGAAGGGGAGACCCAGTACTTC.

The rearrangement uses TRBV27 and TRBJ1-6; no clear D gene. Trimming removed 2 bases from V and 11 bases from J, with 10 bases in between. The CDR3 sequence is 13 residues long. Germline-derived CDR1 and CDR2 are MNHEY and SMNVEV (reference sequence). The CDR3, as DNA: TGTGCCAGCAGTTTAATGACCCCCCCACCCCTCCACTTT. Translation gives CASSLMTPPPLHF.

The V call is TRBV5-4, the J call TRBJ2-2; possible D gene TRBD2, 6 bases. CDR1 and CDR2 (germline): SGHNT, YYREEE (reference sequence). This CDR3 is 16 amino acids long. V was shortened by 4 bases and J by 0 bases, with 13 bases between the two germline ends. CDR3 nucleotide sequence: TGTGCCAGCAGCCTATTAGCGGAAGCGAACACCGGGGAGCTGTTTTTT. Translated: CASSLLAEANTGELFF.

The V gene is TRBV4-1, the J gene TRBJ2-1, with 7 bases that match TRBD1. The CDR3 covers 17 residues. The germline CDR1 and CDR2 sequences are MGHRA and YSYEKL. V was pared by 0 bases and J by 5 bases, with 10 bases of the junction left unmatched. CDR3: CASSQDWAQGVNNEQFF. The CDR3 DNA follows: TGCGCCAGCAGCCAAGATTGGGCCCAGGGGGTCAACAATGAGCAGTTCTTC.

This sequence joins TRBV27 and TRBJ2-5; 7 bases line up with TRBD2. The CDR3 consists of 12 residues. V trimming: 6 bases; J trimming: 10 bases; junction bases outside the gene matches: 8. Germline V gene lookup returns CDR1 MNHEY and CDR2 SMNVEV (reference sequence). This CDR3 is CASSRARGDQYF. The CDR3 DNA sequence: TGTGCCAGCAGCAGGGCCCGGGGGGACCAGTACTTC.

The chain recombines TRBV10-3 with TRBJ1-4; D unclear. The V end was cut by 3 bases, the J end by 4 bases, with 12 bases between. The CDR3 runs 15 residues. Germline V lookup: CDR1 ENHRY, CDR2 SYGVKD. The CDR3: CAISEGPGDNEKLFF. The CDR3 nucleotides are TGTGCCATCAGTGAAGGTCCGGGAGATAATGAAAAACTGTTTTTT.